This is a list of T cell receptor beta chains from one sample in a study of HIV-infected patients and healthy controls. TCRdb re-called the 5' RACE reads through MiXCR, storing one row per CDR3 protein. Counted here are more than 15,000 distinct CDR3 sequences, approximately 9% occurring once; the ten biggest clones make up 21%. The sequencing here drew on blood, taken during antiretroviral therapy. The receptors come from an adult with HIV infection. CDR3s include the opening cysteine and the closing phenylalanine or tryptophan. The order of the fields is CDR3 length, D gene, J gene, clone size, V gene, CDR3 protein, CDR3 DNA. The D gene is left open where the match is weak. Clone size appears in some rows only: once, few, many, or a class for an expanded clone.

cdr3_length: 16
d_call: TRBD1
j_call: TRBJ1-2
clone_size: NA
v_call: TRBV12-3/TRBV12-4
cdr3_aa: CASSYIQGRSSYGYTF
cdr3_nt: TGTGCCAGCAGTTATATACAGGGGCGAAGCTCCTATGGCTACACCTTC

cdr3_length: 16
d_call: NA
j_call: TRBJ1-2
clone_size: many
v_call: TRBV5-1
cdr3_aa: CASSLAVGPDVYGYTF
cdr3_nt: TGCGCCAGCAGCTTGGCGGTGGGTCCGGACGTCTATGGCTACACCTTC

cdr3_length: 21
d_call: TRBD2
j_call: TRBJ2-2
clone_size: NA
v_call: TRBV6-5
cdr3_aa: CASSYSIGPRGGGANTGELFF
cdr3_nt: TGTGCCAGCAGTTACTCGATCGGTCCCCGGGGCGGGGGGGCGAACACCGGGGAGCTGTTTTTT

cdr3_length: 15
d_call: NA
j_call: TRBJ2-3
clone_size: many
v_call: TRBV6-5
cdr3_aa: CASSYYPTGTDTQYF
cdr3_nt: TGTGCCAGCAGTTACTACCCCACGGGCACAGATACGCAGTATTTT

cdr3_length: 15
d_call: NA
j_call: TRBJ2-3
clone_size: many
v_call: TRBV20-1
cdr3_aa: CSARVVAGSTDTQYF
cdr3_nt: TGCAGTGCTAGAGTGGTGGCGGGGAGCACAGATACGCAGTATTTT

cdr3_length: 15
d_call: NA
j_call: TRBJ2-6
clone_size: few
v_call: TRBV29-1
cdr3_aa: CSVPKEGSGANVLTF
cdr3_nt: TGCAGCGTTCCCAAGGAGGGTTCAGGGGCCAACGTCCTGACTTTC

cdr3_length: 15
d_call: NA
j_call: TRBJ2-1
clone_size: many
v_call: TRBV20-1
cdr3_aa: CSARGGERSYNEQFF
cdr3_nt: TGCAGTGCTAGGGGGGGAGAACGGTCCTACAATGAGCAGTTCTTC

cdr3_length: 13
d_call: NA
j_call: TRBJ1-1
clone_size: NA
v_call: TRBV7-8
cdr3_aa: CASSFGGRTEAFF
cdr3_nt: TGTGCCAGCAGCTTTGGGGGCCGGACTGAAGCTTTCTTT

cdr3_length: 16
d_call: NA
j_call: TRBJ1-5
clone_size: many
v_call: TRBV28
cdr3_aa: CASSLIRSYSNQPQHF
cdr3_nt: TGTGCCAGCAGTTTAATTCGGTCCTATAGCAATCAGCCCCAGCATTTT

cdr3_length: 14
d_call: NA
j_call: TRBJ2-2
clone_size: many
v_call: TRBV11-2
cdr3_aa: CASSLEGNTGELFF
cdr3_nt: TGTGCCAGCAGCTTAGAGGGGAACACCGGGGAGCTGTTTTTT

cdr3_length: 15
d_call: NA
j_call: TRBJ2-2
clone_size: many
v_call: TRBV7-2
cdr3_aa: CASRSAGGVTGELFF
cdr3_nt: TGTGCCAGCAGGTCCGCCGGGGGTGTCACCGGGGAGCTGTTTTTT

cdr3_length: 15
d_call: TRBD2
j_call: TRBJ2-1
clone_size: many
v_call: TRBV7-2
cdr3_aa: CASSSSRGGLNEQFF
cdr3_nt: TGTGCCAGCAGCTCTTCGCGGGGGGGCCTCAATGAGCAGTTCTTC

cdr3_length: 15
d_call: NA
j_call: TRBJ2-7
clone_size: many
v_call: TRBV28
cdr3_aa: CASRVFSGLSYEQYF
cdr3_nt: TGTGCCAGCAGGGTCTTTAGCGGACTCTCCTACGAGCAGTACTTC

cdr3_length: 14
d_call: NA
j_call: TRBJ2-5
clone_size: many
v_call: TRBV5-4
cdr3_aa: CASSSSRDLETQYF
cdr3_nt: TGTGCCAGCAGCTCGTCTAGGGACCTGGAGACCCAGTACTTC

cdr3_length: 15
d_call: TRBD1
j_call: TRBJ2-6
clone_size: many
v_call: TRBV9
cdr3_aa: CASTGGLSGANVLTF
cdr3_nt: TGTGCCAGCACAGGGGGCTTATCTGGGGCCAACGTCCTGACTTTC

cdr3_length: 14
d_call: NA
j_call: TRBJ1-1
clone_size: many
v_call: TRBV20-1
cdr3_aa: CSASQTGLNTEAFF
cdr3_nt: TGCAGTGCTTCCCAGACAGGTCTGAACACTGAAGCTTTCTTT

cdr3_length: 15
d_call: TRBD1
j_call: TRBJ2-1
clone_size: many
v_call: TRBV27
cdr3_aa: CASSTRDSSYNEQFF
cdr3_nt: TGTGCCAGCAGCACACGGGACAGCTCCTACAATGAGCAGTTCTTC

cdr3_length: 14
d_call: NA
j_call: TRBJ1-3
clone_size: NA
v_call: TRBV7-3
cdr3_aa: CASSLTGLANTIYF
cdr3_nt: TGTGCCAGCAGCTTAACAGGGTTAGCAAACACCATATATTTT

cdr3_length: 14
d_call: NA
j_call: TRBJ2-7
clone_size: many
v_call: TRBV3-1
cdr3_aa: CASSTRDGVYEQYF
cdr3_nt: TGTGCCAGCAGCACCCGGGACGGAGTCTACGAGCAGTACTTC

cdr3_length: 14
d_call: TRBD1
j_call: TRBJ2-3
clone_size: few
v_call: TRBV5-1
cdr3_aa: CASSFGQGADTQYF
cdr3_nt: TGCGCCAGCAGCTTCGGACAGGGCGCAGATACGCAGTATTTT

cdr3_length: 15
d_call: TRBD1
j_call: TRBJ1-6
clone_size: many
v_call: TRBV7-2
cdr3_aa: CASSLRGQGDSPLHF
cdr3_nt: TGTGCCAGCAGCTTACGGGGACAGGGGGATTCACCCCTCCACTTT

cdr3_length: 15
d_call: NA
j_call: TRBJ1-5
clone_size: many
v_call: TRBV6-2/TRBV6-3
cdr3_aa: CASSYQGYSNQPQHF
cdr3_nt: TGTGCCAGCAGTTACCAGGGCTATAGCAATCAGCCCCAGCATTTT

cdr3_length: 18
d_call: TRBD2
j_call: TRBJ2-1
clone_size: NA
v_call: TRBV6-5
cdr3_aa: CASSYGVAGAPAGGEQFF
cdr3_nt: TGTGCCAGCAGTTACGGGGTAGCGGGGGCACCCGCGGGAGGTGAGCAGTTCTTC

cdr3_length: 15
d_call: TRBD2
j_call: TRBJ2-2
clone_size: few
v_call: TRBV3-1
cdr3_aa: CASSQIAGGTGELFF
cdr3_nt: TGTGCCAGCAGCCAAATCGCGGGAGGCACCGGGGAGCTGTTTTTT

cdr3_length: 16
d_call: TRBD2
j_call: TRBJ2-1
clone_size: many
v_call: TRBV6-2/TRBV6-3
cdr3_aa: CASSWGLAGVYNEQFF
cdr3_nt: TGTGCCAGCAGTTGGGGACTAGCGGGAGTTTACAATGAGCAGTTCTTC

cdr3_length: 16
d_call: NA
j_call: TRBJ2-5
clone_size: few
v_call: TRBV27
cdr3_aa: CASSPSPRDFFETQYF
cdr3_nt: TGTGCCAGCAGTCCCAGCCCCAGGGACTTTTTCGAGACCCAGTACTTC

cdr3_length: 13
d_call: NA
j_call: TRBJ2-7
clone_size: few
v_call: TRBV6-2/TRBV6-3
cdr3_aa: CASSYRGTYEQYF
cdr3_nt: TGTGCCAGCAGTTATCGGGGAACCTACGAGCAGTACTTC

cdr3_length: 15
d_call: TRBD2
j_call: TRBJ2-7
clone_size: many
v_call: TRBV2
cdr3_aa: CASSEASGSSYEQYF
cdr3_nt: TGTGCCAGCAGTGAGGCTAGCGGGTCCTCCTACGAGCAGTACTTC

cdr3_length: 15
d_call: TRBD2
j_call: TRBJ2-1
clone_size: few
v_call: TRBV9
cdr3_aa: CASSKTSGTYNEQFF
cdr3_nt: TGTGCCAGCAGCAAGACTAGCGGGACCTACAATGAGCAGTTCTTC

cdr3_length: 12
d_call: NA
j_call: TRBJ2-3
clone_size: many
v_call: TRBV5-1
cdr3_aa: CASSPSTDTQYF
cdr3_nt: TGCGCCAGCAGCCCTAGCACAGATACGCAGTATTTT

cdr3_length: 13
d_call: NA
j_call: TRBJ1-4
clone_size: many
v_call: TRBV12-5
cdr3_aa: CASGLEKNEKLFF
cdr3_nt: TGTGCTAGTGGTTTGGAGAAGAATGAAAAACTGTTTTTT

cdr3_length: 14
d_call: NA
j_call: TRBJ2-5
clone_size: many
v_call: TRBV7-2
cdr3_aa: CASSTGLYQETQYF
cdr3_nt: TGTGCCAGCAGCACGGGACTTTACCAAGAGACCCAGTACTTC

cdr3_length: 15
d_call: TRBD1
j_call: TRBJ2-7
clone_size: NA
v_call: TRBV6-5
cdr3_aa: CASSYLLGQGYEQYF
cdr3_nt: TGTGCCAGCAGTTACCTCTTAGGACAGGGTTACGAGCAGTACTTC

cdr3_length: 13
d_call: NA
j_call: TRBJ1-1
clone_size: many
v_call: TRBV7-9
cdr3_aa: CASSTGSYTEAFF
cdr3_nt: TGTGCCAGCTCTACTGGGTCGTACACTGAAGCTTTCTTT

cdr3_length: 15
d_call: NA
j_call: TRBJ2-2
clone_size: medium-sized
v_call: TRBV3-1
cdr3_aa: CASSQEEPSTGELFF
cdr3_nt: TGTGCCAGCAGCCAAGAAGAACCGTCCACCGGGGAGCTGTTTTTT

cdr3_length: 16
d_call: TRBD1
j_call: TRBJ1-3
clone_size: many
v_call: TRBV13
cdr3_aa: CASSATGADSGNTIYF
cdr3_nt: TGTGCCAGCAGCGCTACAGGGGCAGACTCTGGAAACACCATATATTTT

cdr3_length: 14
d_call: TRBD2
j_call: TRBJ2-3
clone_size: many
v_call: TRBV12-3/TRBV12-4
cdr3_aa: CASSQGLAGGRADF
cdr3_nt: TGTGCCAGCAGCCAGGGACTAGCGGGGGGGCGAGCGGATTTT

cdr3_length: 15
d_call: NA
j_call: TRBJ2-4
clone_size: many
v_call: TRBV6-4
cdr3_aa: CASSDEAGQLNIQYF
cdr3_nt: TGTGCCAGCAGTGACGAAGCGGGACAATTAAACATTCAGTACTTC

cdr3_length: 16
d_call: TRBD2
j_call: TRBJ2-1
clone_size: few
v_call: TRBV5-1
cdr3_aa: CASSISGTRGDNEQFF
cdr3_nt: TGCGCCAGCAGCATTTCCGGGACTAGAGGTGACAATGAGCAGTTCTTC

cdr3_length: 14
d_call: NA
j_call: TRBJ1-2
clone_size: many
v_call: TRBV6-5
cdr3_aa: CASSSSGSPYGYTF
cdr3_nt: NA

cdr3_length: 11
d_call: NA
j_call: TRBJ2-7
clone_size: many
v_call: TRBV28
cdr3_aa: CATRNDYEQYF
cdr3_nt: TGTGCCACGCGAAATGATTACGAGCAGTACTTC